The 14 T cell receptor beta chains in this list originate from one sample, sequenced in a study of blood T cell repertoires in COVID-19. TCRdb keeps only in-frame clones here, not all; method: immunoSEQ multiplex PCR. The sample has about 300,000 clones, approximately 88% seen once; the top ten hold approximately 6.6%. Sample: peripheral blood. These receptors were collected from a woman aged 25 to 39 who had recovered from COVID-19.

Comment on this clone: Other DNA sequences within the sample encode an identical CDR3. CDR3: CASSLGTGGYGYTF. The CDR3 DNA reads as TGCGCCAGCAGCTTGGGGACAGGGGGCTATGGCTACACCTTC. The chain is built from TRBV5-1 and TRBJ1-2; 10 bases match TRBD1. V was clipped by 0 bases and J by 4 bases; unmatched bases: 0. CDR3 size: 14 residues. The V gene's germline CDR1 is SGHRS and CDR2 YFSETQ.

The chain has TRBV3-1 (or the pseudogene TRBV3-2) and TRBJ1-2, with D possibly being TRBD1 (5 bases). This CDR3 has 14 residues. Germline V gene data show CDR1 as LGHDT and CDR2 as YNNKEL (reference sequence). V was trimmed by 4 bases and J by 4 bases, leaving 13 bases between them. CDR3 coding DNA: TGTGCCAGCAGCCGCCGTAGGGGCGGCTATGGCTACACCTTC. Its translation: CASSRRRGGYGYTF.

The chain employs TRBV7-3 and TRBJ1-3; TRBD1 agrees at 7 bases. The CDR3 extends over 13 amino acids. Trimming removed 5 bases from V and 7 bases from J; junction bases left unmatched: 5. CDR1 is SGHTA and CDR2 is FQGTGA in the germline V gene. CDR3 DNA sequence: TGTGCCAGCAGCCAACAGACAGGGAACACCATATATTTT. Translation: CASSQQTGNTIYF.

This chain joins TRBV4-2 and TRBJ1-2; the match to TRBD1 covers 7 bases. Trimming removed 5 bases from V and 4 bases from J; junction bases left unmatched: 10. The CDR3 runs 15 residues. CDR1 and CDR2 from the germline V gene are LGHNA and YNFKEQ. In nucleotides, the CDR3 is TGTGCCAGCAGCGCAAGCCAGGACAGGACCTATGGCTACACCTTC. This sequence encodes CASSASQDRTYGYTF.

The CDR3 sequence is CASRWTGHNSPLHF. The CDR3 DNA follows: TGTGCCAGCAGGTGGACAGGGCATAATTCACCCCTCCACTTT. J is TRBJ1-6 and V is TRBV28; TRBD1 agrees at 8 bases. Trimming at V came to 6 bases and at J to 5 bases, leaving 3 bases not matched to a gene. Germline assignment: CDR1 MDHEN and CDR2 SYDVKM. CDR3 length: 14 amino acids. The full variable domain, completed using reference TRBV28 and TRBJ1-6, is DVKVTQSSRYLVKRTGEKVFLECVQDMDHENMFWYRQDPGLGLRLIYFSYDVKMKEKGDIPEGYSVSREKKERFSLILESASTNQTSMYLCASRWTGHNSPLHFGNGTRLTVT.

CDR3 residues: CASIRRTGGTEAFF. The CDR3 nucleotides read TGTGCCAGCATTAGGAGAACAGGGGGCACTGAAGCTTTCTTT. The J gene is TRBJ1-1, the V gene TRBV6-5; TRBD1 agrees at 8 bases. The length of the CDR3 is 14 residues. Germline trimming cut 7 bases from V and 4 bases from J; bases unmatched to any gene: 8. Germline CDR1 is MNHEY and CDR2 is SVGAGI.

V and J are TRBV28 and TRBJ1-1; the match to TRBD1 covers 9 bases. This CDR3 has 15 residues. CDR1 is MDHEN and CDR2 is SYDVKM in the germline V gene. Trimming took 6 bases from V and 0 from J; bases not matched to a gene: 5. The CDR3 DNA sequence: TGTGCCAGCAGCCCCCGGGACAGGGTGAACACTGAAGCTTTCTTT. This sequence encodes CASSPRDRVNTEAFF.

V usage is TRBV14 and J usage is TRBJ1-1, with 9 bases identical to TRBD1. Germline lookup yields CDR1 SGHDN and CDR2 FVKESK. The CDR3 covers 18 residues. After removal of 1 base from V and 4 bases from J, the junction contained 13 bases not matched to a gene. The CDR3 nucleotides are TGTGCCAGCAGCCAAGCGATAAGGACAGGGGTTCTCATCACTGAAGCTTTCTTT. This gives the protein CASSQAIRTGVLITEAFF.

This chain joins TRBV5-4 and TRBJ2-1, with D tentatively TRBD1 (5 bases). Trimming took off 4 bases at V and 0 bases at J, with 14 bases between the two ends. Germline V gene data show CDR1 as SGHNT and CDR2 as YYREEE (reference sequence). The CDR3 consists of 16 residues. The CDR3 loop is CASSTGGASSYNEQFF. The CDR3 DNA reads as TGTGCCAGCAGCACAGGCGGCGCTAGCTCCTACAATGAGCAGTTCTTC.

The chain employs TRBV2 and TRBJ1-4; TRBD1 might be the D (5 bases). Germline CDR1 SNHLY, CDR2 FYNNEI. The CDR3 is 16 residues long. Trimming removed 2 bases from V and 3 bases from J, with 13 bases in between. CDR3 in DNA: TGTGCCAGCAGTGAACCCCGGGGGGAGGCTAATGAAAAACTGTTTTTT. Protein sequence: CASSEPRGEANEKLFF.

The rearrangement joins TRBV24-1 to TRBJ1-2, with D hard to call. V was pared by 4 bases and J by 3 bases, with 8 bases between. This CDR3 region has 13 residues. Germline V lookup: CDR1 KGHDR, CDR2 SFDVKD. The CDR3 bases are TGTGCCACCAGTGACCCCCGGGACTATGGCTACACCTTC. Amino acids: CATSDPRDYGYTF.

This clone was counted once. The chain employs TRBV28 and TRBJ1-2; TRBD1 is a possible D gene (5 bases). The germline V gene encodes CDR1 MDHEN and CDR2 SYDVKM. CDR3 length equals 15 residues. V lost 3 bases, J lost 5 bases, and 16 bases lay in between. CDR3 DNA sequence: TGTGCCAGCAGTTTGTTCTCAGCAGGGTGGTATGGCTACACCTTC. Translated, it gives CASSLFSAGWYGYTF.

CDR3 nucleotide sequence: TGCAGCGGACGAATCCTTGAGGGAGATACGCAGTATTTT. Residues: CSGRILEGDTQYF. The V and J genes are TRBV29-1 and TRBJ2-3; D might be TRBD2 (5 bases). V was clipped by 7 bases and J by 5 bases, with 16 bases between them. The CDR3 contains 13 residues. The germline gives CDR1 SQVTM, CDR2 ANQGSEA.

The chain recombines TRBV7-9 with TRBJ2-7; D is possibly TRBD2 (7 bases). Trimming pared 5 bases from V and 3 bases from J, leaving 17 bases between. Germline CDR1 and CDR2: SEHNR and FQNEAQ (reference sequence). The CDR3 is 15 residues long. In DNA, the CDR3 is TGTGCCAGCAGCCCTAAGGGGGGGGACAACTACGAGCAGTACTTC. This translates into CASSPKGGDNYEQYF.